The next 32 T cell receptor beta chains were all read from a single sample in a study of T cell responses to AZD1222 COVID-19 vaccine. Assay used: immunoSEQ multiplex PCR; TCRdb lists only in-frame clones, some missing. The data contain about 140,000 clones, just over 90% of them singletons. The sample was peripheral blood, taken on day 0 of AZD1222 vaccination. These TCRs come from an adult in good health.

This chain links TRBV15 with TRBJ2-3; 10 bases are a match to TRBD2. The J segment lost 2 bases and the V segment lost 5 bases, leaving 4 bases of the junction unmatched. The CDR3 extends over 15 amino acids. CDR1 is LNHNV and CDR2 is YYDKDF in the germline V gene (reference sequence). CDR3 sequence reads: CATSLGTSVTDTQYF. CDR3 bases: TGTGCCACCAGCCTTGGGACTAGCGTCACAGATACGCAGTATTTT.

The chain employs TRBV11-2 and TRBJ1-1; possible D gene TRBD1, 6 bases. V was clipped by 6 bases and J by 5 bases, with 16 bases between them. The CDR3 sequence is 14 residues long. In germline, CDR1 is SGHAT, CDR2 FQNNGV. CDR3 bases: TGTGCCAGCAGTCTCGGGCAGGGGCAAACTGAAGCTTTCTTT. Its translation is CASSLGQGQTEAFF.

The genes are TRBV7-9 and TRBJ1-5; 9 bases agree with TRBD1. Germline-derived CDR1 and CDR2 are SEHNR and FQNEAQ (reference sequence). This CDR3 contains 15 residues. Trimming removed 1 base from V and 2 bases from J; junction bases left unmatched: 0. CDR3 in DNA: TGTGCCAGCAGCTTAGGGACAGGGGGCAATCAGCCCCAGCATTTT. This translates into CASSLGTGGNQPQHF.

The CDR3 DNA reads as TGCAGCGGAGGGGGACAGGGGCATCAAGAGACCCAGTACTTC. Amino acid sequence: CSGGGQGHQETQYF. The chain combines TRBV29-1 with TRBJ2-5, with 10 bases fitting TRBD1. The CDR3 runs 14 residues. Trimming removed 7 bases from V and 2 bases from J; junction bases left unmatched: 7. Germline-derived CDR1 and CDR2 are SQVTM and ANQGSEA.

As DNA, the CDR3 is TGTGCCAGCAGCTTGTACTCGCGTGAGGATACGCAGTATTTT. Translating gives CASSLYSREDTQYF. The J gene is TRBJ2-3, the V gene TRBV5-5, with D unclear. Germline V gene lookup returns CDR1 SGHKS and CDR2 YYEKEE (reference sequence). This CDR3 region has 14 residues. Trimming took off 1 base at V and 6 bases at J, with 12 bases between the two ends.

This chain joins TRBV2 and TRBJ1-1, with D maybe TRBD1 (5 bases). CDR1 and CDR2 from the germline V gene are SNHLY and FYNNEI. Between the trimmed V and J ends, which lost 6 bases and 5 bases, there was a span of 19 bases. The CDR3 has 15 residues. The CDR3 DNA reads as TGTGCCAGCAGGCTGATCTTGAGGGGCCGGACTGAAGCTTTCTTT. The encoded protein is CASRLILRGRTEAFF.

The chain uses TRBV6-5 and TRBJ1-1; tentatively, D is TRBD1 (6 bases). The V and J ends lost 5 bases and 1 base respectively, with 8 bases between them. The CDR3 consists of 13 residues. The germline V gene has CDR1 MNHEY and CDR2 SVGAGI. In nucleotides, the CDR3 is TGTGCCAGCAGTAAACAGGGGAACACTGAAGCTTTCTTT. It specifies CASSKQGNTEAFF.

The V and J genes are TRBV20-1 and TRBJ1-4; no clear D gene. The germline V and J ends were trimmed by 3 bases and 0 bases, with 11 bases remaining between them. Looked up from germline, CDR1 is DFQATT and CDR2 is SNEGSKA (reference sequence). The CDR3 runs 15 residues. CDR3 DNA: TGCAGTGCTAGTGGTGCTTCTGCAACTAATGAAAAACTGTTTTTT. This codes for CSASGASATNEKLFF.

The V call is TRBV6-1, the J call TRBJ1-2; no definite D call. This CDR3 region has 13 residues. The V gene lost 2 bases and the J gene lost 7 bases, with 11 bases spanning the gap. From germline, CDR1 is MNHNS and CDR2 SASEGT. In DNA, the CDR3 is TGTGCCAGCAGTGAAAGTAGGGTCTCTGGCTACACCTTC. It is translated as CASSESRVSGYTF.

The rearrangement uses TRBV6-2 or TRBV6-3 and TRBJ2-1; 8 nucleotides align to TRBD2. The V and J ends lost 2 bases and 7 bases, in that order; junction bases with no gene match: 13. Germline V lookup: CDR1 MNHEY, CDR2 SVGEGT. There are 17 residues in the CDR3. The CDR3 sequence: CASSYRSGIGLRNEQFF. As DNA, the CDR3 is TGTGCCAGCAGTTACCGTAGCGGGATAGGTTTAAGAAATGAGCAGTTCTTC.

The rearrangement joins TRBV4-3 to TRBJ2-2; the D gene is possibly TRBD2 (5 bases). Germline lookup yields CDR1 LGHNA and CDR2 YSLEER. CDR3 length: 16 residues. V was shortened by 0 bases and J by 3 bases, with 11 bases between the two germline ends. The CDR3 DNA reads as TGCGCCAGCAGCCAAGAAGGGAGAAGAGACACCGGGGAGCTGTTTTTT. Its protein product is CASSQEGRRDTGELFF.

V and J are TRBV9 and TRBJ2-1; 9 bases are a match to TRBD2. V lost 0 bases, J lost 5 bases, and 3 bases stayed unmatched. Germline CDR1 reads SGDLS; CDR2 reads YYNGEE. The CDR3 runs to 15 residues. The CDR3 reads CASSVVSSGDNEQFF. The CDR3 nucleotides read TGTGCCAGCAGCGTAGTATCTAGCGGGGACAATGAGCAGTTCTTC.

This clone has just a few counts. CDR3 nucleotides: TGTGCCAGCAGCTTACGGCGGGTAGACATTCAGTACTTC. As protein: CASSLRRVDIQYF. This sequence joins TRBV7-2 and TRBJ2-4, with D perhaps matching TRBD2 (5 bases). Trimming cost V 2 bases and J 8 bases, with 10 bases left between them. CDR1 is SGHTA, CDR2 FQGNSA, per germline. CDR3 length equals 13 residues.

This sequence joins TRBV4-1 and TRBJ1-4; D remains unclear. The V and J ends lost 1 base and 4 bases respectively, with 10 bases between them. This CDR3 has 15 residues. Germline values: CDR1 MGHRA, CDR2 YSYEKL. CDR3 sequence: CASSQGGRFNEKLFF. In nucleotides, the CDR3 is TGCGCCAGCAGCCAAGGAGGTCGTTTTAATGAAAAACTGTTTTTT.

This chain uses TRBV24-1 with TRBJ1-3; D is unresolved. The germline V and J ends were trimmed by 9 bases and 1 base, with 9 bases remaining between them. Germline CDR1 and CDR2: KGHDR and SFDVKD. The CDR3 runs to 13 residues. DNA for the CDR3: TGTGCCACCGCTGCGGAATCTGGAAACACCATATATTTT. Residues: CATAAESGNTIYF.

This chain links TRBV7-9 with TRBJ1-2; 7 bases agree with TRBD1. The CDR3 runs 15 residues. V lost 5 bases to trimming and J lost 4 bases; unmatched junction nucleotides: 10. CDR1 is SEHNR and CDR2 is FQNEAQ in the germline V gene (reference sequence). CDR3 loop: CASSQPNRGSYGYTF. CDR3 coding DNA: TGTGCCAGCAGCCAACCAAACAGGGGAAGCTATGGCTACACCTTC.

In nucleotides, the CDR3 is TGCGCCAGCAGCCAAGATGACGTGAGCGGGGGGGCAATTGGGTTCTACGAGCAGTACTTC. It is translated as CASSQDDVSGGAIGFYEQYF. This rearrangement joins TRBV4-1 to TRBJ2-7, with 10 bases fitting TRBD2. The CDR3 loop spans 20 amino acids. V dropped 0 bases and J dropped 3; count of bases not matched to a gene: 17. CDR1 is MGHRA and CDR2 is YSYEKL in the germline V gene.

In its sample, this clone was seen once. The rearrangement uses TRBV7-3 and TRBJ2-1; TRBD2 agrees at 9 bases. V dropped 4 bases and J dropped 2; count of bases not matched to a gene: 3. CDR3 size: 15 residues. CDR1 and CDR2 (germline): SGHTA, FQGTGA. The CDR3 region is CASSSSSGAYNEQFF. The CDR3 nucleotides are TGTGCCAGCAGCTCTTCTAGCGGGGCCTACAATGAGCAGTTCTTC. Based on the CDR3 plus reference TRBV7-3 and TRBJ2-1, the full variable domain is GAGVSQTPSNKVTEKGKYVELRCDPISGHTALYWYRQSLGQGPEFLIYFQGTGAADDSGLPNDRFFAVRPEGSVSTLKIQRTERGDSAVYLCASSSSSGAYNEQFFGPGTRLTVL.

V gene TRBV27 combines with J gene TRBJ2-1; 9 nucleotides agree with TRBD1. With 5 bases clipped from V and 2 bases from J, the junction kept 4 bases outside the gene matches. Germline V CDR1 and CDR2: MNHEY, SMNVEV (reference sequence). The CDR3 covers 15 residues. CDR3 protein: CASSRQGVAYNEQFF. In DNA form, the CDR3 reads TGTGCCAGCAGTCGACAGGGGGTCGCCTACAATGAGCAGTTCTTC.

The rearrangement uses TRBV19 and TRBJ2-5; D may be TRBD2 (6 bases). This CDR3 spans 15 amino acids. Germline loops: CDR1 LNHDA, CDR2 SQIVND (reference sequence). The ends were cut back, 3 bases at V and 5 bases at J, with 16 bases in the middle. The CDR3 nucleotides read TGTGCCAGTAGTATCTGGCGGGAAAGGCTGGAGACCCAGTACTTC. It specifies CASSIWRERLETQYF. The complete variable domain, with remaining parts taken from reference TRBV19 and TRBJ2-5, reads DGGITQSPKYLFRKEGQNVTLSCEQNLNHDAMYWYRQDPGQGLRLIYYSQIVNDFQKGDIAEGYSVSREKKESFPLTVTSAQKNPTAFYLCASSIWRERLETQYFGPGTRLLVL.

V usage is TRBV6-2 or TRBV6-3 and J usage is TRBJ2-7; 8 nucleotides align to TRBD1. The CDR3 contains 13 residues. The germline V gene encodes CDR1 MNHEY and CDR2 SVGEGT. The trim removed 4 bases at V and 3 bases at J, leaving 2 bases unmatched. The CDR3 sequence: CASSLDRDYEQYF. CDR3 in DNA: TGTGCCAGCAGTTTGGACAGGGACTACGAGCAGTACTTC.

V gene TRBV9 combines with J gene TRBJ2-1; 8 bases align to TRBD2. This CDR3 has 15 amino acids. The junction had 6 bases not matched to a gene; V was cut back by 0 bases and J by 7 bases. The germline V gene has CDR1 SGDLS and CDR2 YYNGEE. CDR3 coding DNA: TGTGCCAGCAGCGTAGCGGGAGGGTGGGGGAATGAGCAGTTCTTC. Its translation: CASSVAGGWGNEQFF.

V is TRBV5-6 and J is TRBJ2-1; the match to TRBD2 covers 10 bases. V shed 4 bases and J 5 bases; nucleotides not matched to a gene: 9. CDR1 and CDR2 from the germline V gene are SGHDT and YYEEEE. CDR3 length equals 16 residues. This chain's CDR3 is CASSPDLAGVHNEQFF. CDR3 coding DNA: TGTGCCAGCAGCCCGGACCTAGCGGGGGTGCACAATGAGCAGTTCTTC. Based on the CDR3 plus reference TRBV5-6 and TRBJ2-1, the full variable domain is DAGVTQSPTHLIKTRGQQVTLRCSPKSGHDTVSWYQQALGQGPQFIFQYYEEEERQRGNFPDRFSGHQFPNYSSELNVNALLLGDSALYLCASSPDLAGVHNEQFFGPGTRLTVL.

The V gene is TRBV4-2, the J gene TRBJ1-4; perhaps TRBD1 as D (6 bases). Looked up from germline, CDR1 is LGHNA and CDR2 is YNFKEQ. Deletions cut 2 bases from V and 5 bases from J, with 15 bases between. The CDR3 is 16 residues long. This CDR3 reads CASSQSNRVGNEKLFF. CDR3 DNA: TGTGCCAGCAGCCAATCCAACAGGGTAGGGAATGAAAAACTGTTTTTT.

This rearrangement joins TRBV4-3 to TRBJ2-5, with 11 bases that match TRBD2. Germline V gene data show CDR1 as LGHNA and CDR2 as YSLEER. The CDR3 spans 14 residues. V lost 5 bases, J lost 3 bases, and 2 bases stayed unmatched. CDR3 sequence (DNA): TGCGCCAGCAGCGTGACTAGCGGGGAAGAGACCCAGTACTTC. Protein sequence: CASSVTSGEETQYF.

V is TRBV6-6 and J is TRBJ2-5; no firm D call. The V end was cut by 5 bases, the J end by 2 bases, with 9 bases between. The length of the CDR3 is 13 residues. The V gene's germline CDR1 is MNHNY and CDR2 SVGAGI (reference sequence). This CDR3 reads CASSRQKQETQYF. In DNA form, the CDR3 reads TGTGCCAGCAGTAGACAAAAACAAGAGACCCAGTACTTC.

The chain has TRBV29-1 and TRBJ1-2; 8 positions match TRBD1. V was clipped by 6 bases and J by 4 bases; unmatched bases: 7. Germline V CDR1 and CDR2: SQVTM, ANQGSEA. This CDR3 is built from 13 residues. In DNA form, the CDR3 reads TGCAGCGTAGTGACAGGGGAACTCTATGGCTACACCTTC. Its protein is CSVVTGELYGYTF. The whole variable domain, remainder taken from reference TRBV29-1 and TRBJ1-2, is SAVISQKPSRDICQRGTSLTIQCQVDSQVTMMFWYRQQPGQSLTLIATANQGSEATYESGFVIDKFPISRPNLTFSTLTVSNMSPEDSSIYLCSVVTGELYGYTFGSGTRLTVV.

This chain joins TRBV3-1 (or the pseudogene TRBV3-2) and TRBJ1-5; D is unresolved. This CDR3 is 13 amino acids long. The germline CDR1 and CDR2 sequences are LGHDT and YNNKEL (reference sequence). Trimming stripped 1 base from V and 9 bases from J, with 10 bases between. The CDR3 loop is CASSQGEGRPQHF. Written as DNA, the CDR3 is TGTGCCAGCAGCCAAGGCGAAGGGAGGCCCCAGCATTTT.

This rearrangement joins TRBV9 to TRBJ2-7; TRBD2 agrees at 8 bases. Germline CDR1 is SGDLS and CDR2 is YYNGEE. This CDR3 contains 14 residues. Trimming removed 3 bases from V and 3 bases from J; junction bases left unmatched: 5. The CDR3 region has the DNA TGTGCCAGCAGCGCGGGACTAGATATCTACGAGCAGTACTTC. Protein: CASSAGLDIYEQYF.

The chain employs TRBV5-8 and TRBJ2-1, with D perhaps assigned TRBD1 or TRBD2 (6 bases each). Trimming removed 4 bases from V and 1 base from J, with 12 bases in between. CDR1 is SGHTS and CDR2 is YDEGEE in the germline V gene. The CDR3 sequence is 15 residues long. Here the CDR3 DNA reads TGTGCCAGCAGCGCCGGGGGCCGGTCCTACAATGAGCAGTTCTTC. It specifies CASSAGGRSYNEQFF.

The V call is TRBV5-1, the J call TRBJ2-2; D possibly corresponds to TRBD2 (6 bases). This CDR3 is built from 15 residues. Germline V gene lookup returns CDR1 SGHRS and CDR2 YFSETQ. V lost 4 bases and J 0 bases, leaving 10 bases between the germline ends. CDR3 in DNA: TGCGCCAGCAGCCACGGGGGAGCGAACACCGGGGAGCTGTTTTTT. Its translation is CASSHGGANTGELFF.

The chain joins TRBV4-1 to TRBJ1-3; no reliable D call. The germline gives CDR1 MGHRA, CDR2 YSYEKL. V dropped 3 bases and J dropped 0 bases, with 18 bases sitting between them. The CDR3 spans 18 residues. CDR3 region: CASSQPDPQPNSGNTIYF. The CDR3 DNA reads TGCGCCAGCAGCCAGCCGGACCCCCAGCCCAACTCTGGAAACACCATATATTTT.